This entry describes one T cell receptor (beta chain). Antigen: not known. The sample comes from a study of T cells after posttransplantation cyclophosphamide. The CDR3 extends over 11 amino acids. Trimming took off 9 bases at V and 5 bases at J, with 10 bases between the two ends. CDR1 and CDR2 (germline): MDHEN, SYDVKM. The study's findings and limits: Later blood repertoires were often dominated by clones from the donor CD8+ memory compartment.

Profiled with immunoSEQ multiplex PCR; TCRdb holds only in-frame clones, not every one. The profile shows tens of thousands of clones, approximately 92% of them singletons. J is TRBJ2-5 and V is TRBV28; possible D gene TRBD2, 6 bases. Input material: PBMCs. This sequence originates from a woman aged 25-40 years in good health and a related stem cell transplant donor. The CDR3 protein is CASGGSETQYF. In DNA, the CDR3 is TGTGCCAGTGGGGGGAGCGAGACCCAGTACTTC. Full variable domain (missing parts from reference TRBV28 and TRBJ2-5): DVKVTQSSRYLVKRTGEKVFLECVQDMDHENMFWYRQDPGLGLRLIYFSYDVKMKEKGDIPEGYSVSREKKERFSLILESASTNQTSMYLCASGGSETQYFGPGTRLLVL.